One and the same sample provided the 22 T cell receptor beta chains below, sequenced in a study of blood T cell repertoires in COVID-19. The assay was immunoSEQ multiplex PCR, and TCRdb's table has in-frame clones only and misses some. The sample records about 130,000 clones, around 89% being singletons. Sequencing used peripheral blood. The receptors were sampled from a middle-aged man with active or convalescent COVID-19.

The chain employs TRBV7-2 and TRBJ2-7; D is ambiguous. The germline V and J ends were trimmed by 1 base and 3 bases, with 10 bases remaining between them. The CDR3 covers 14 residues. Germline V gene sequence: CDR1 SGHTA, CDR2 FQGNSA. CDR3 in DNA: TGTGCCAGCAGCTTAGGAGTACCCCGCTACGAGCAGTACTTC. Translated, it gives CASSLGVPRYEQYF.

The chain employs TRBV7-9 and TRBJ1-2; TRBD1 is a possible D gene (6 bases). The V and J ends lost 2 bases and 8 bases respectively, with 12 bases between them. Germline CDR1 reads SEHNR; CDR2 reads FQNEAQ (reference sequence). This CDR3 spans 13 amino acids. The CDR3 nucleotides read TGTGCCAGCAGCTTAATGGCAGGGGTGGGCTACACCTTC. This translates into CASSLMAGVGYTF.

The chain links TRBV3-1 (or the pseudogene TRBV3-2) to TRBJ2-3; 9 nucleotides agree with TRBD2. Germline V CDR1 and CDR2: LGHDT, YNNKEL (reference sequence). V was pared by 4 bases and J by 8 bases, with 10 bases of the junction left unmatched. This CDR3 has 15 amino acids. DNA of the CDR3: TGTGCCAGCAGCCTGGGACTAGCATCACATCCTACGCAGTATTTT. Its protein is CASSLGLASHPTQYF.

The chain links TRBV5-4 to TRBJ2-1, with 10 bases aligning to TRBD2. Germline trimming cut 2 bases from V and 6 bases from J; bases unmatched to any gene: 8. This CDR3 contains 16 residues. Per the germline V gene, CDR1 is SGHNT and CDR2 is YYREEE (reference sequence). DNA of the CDR3: TGTGCCAGCAGCTTCCCGCTAGCGGGAGATATCAATGAGCAGTTCTTC. Protein: CASSFPLAGDINEQFF. Looking up the rest from reference TRBV5-4 and TRBJ2-1 gives the full variable domain: ETGVTQSPTHLIKTRGQQVTLRCSSQSGHNTVSWYQQALGQGPQFIFQYYREEENGRGNFPPRFSGLQFPNYSSELNVNALELDDSALYLCASSFPLAGDINEQFFGPGTRLTVL.

V usage is TRBV9 and J usage is TRBJ2-2; TRBD1 is a possible D gene (6 bases). Germline-derived CDR1 and CDR2 are SGDLS and YYNGEE. Trimming pared 3 bases from V and 2 bases from J, leaving 17 bases between. The CDR3 extends over 17 amino acids. DNA for the CDR3: TGTGCCAGCAGCGGCACCTTGGACAGATTTAACACCGGGGAGCTGTTTTTT. This codes for CASSGTLDRFNTGELFF.

J is TRBJ2-5 and V is TRBV7-2; 7 bases are a match to TRBD2. With 0 bases clipped from V and 4 bases from J, the junction kept 5 bases outside the gene matches. CDR3 length: 15 amino acids. Germline values: CDR1 SGHTA, CDR2 FQGNSA. CDR3 loop: CASSLAGGIAETQYF. The CDR3 DNA sequence: TGTGCCAGCAGCTTAGCGGGGGGGATAGCAGAGACCCAGTACTTC.

The chain joins TRBV29-1 to TRBJ2-1, with 10 bases fitting TRBD2. The V gene's germline CDR1 is SQVTM and CDR2 ANQGSEA. V lost 6 bases, J lost 6 bases, and 8 bases stayed unmatched. The CDR3 is 14 residues long. For the CDR3, the DNA is TGCAGCGTCCTGAGGGGACTAGCGTCCAATGAGCAGTTCTTC. Protein sequence: CSVLRGLASNEQFF.

The rearrangement joins TRBV18 to TRBJ1-2, with 7 bases lining up with TRBD1. The germline CDR1 and CDR2 sequences are KGHSH and LQKENI. This CDR3 has 13 residues. V dropped 3 bases and J dropped 7; count of bases not matched to a gene: 5. Here the CDR3 DNA reads TGTGCCAGCTCACCCGAGGAGGGGGCTGGCTACACCTTC. Protein product: CASSPEEGAGYTF.

This clone was counted once. This chain links TRBV19 with TRBJ2-1; TRBD1 might be the D (6 bases). The V and J ends lost 5 bases and 1 base respectively, with 21 bases between them. The V gene's germline CDR1 is LNHDA and CDR2 SQIVND (reference sequence). CDR3 length: 18 amino acids. The CDR3 sequence: CASSFRGGAGWSYNEQFF. CDR3 nucleotides: TGTGCCAGTAGTTTTCGTGGGGGCGCTGGATGGTCCTACAATGAGCAGTTCTTC.

This clone was seen once. The chain couples TRBV2 to TRBJ2-2; possible D gene TRBD1, 6 bases. Per the germline V gene, CDR1 is SNHLY and CDR2 is FYNNEI. The V gene lost 2 bases and the J gene lost 0 bases, with 10 bases spanning the gap. This CDR3 region has 16 residues. CDR3 sequence reads: CASSEYGGANTGELFF. Written as DNA, the CDR3 is TGTGCCAGCAGTGAATATGGGGGCGCGAACACCGGGGAGCTGTTTTTT.

This clone was recorded a few times. J is TRBJ1-6 and V is TRBV12-3 or TRBV12-4, with a weak D call TRBD1 (5 bases). CDR3 length: 13 amino acids. V lost 9 bases to trimming and J lost 8 bases, with 14 bases between them. In DNA, the CDR3 is TGTGCCAGTAAACAGGTTTCTGATTCACCCCTCCACTTT. It codes for CASKQVSDSPLHF.

The chain recombines TRBV19 with TRBJ2-1; D is perhaps TRBD2 (6 bases). Trimming pared 4 bases from V and 6 bases from J, leaving 19 bases between. CDR1 and CDR2 (germline): LNHDA, SQIVND (reference sequence). This CDR3 is 16 amino acids long. The CDR3 DNA follows: TGTGCCAGTAGTACAAAGACTAGGTCGAATTCCAATGAGCAGTTCTTC. Its protein is CASSTKTRSNSNEQFF.

This chain uses TRBV15 with TRBJ1-6; D is uncertain. V lost 0 bases and J 7 bases, leaving 10 bases between the germline ends. The germline V gene has CDR1 LNHNV and CDR2 YYDKDF (reference sequence). The CDR3 length is 15 residues. This chain's CDR3 is CATSRDWPENSPLHF. The CDR3 DNA reads TGTGCCACCAGCAGAGATTGGCCAGAAAATTCACCCCTCCACTTT.

CDR3 residues: CASRETGLRIYNSPLHF. CDR3 bases: TGTGCCAGCAGGGAAACAGGGCTTCGGATTTATAATTCACCCCTCCACTTT. The gene calls are TRBV25-1 and TRBJ1-6; D is possibly TRBD1 (6 bases). V lost 6 bases and J 4 bases, leaving 19 bases between the germline ends. This CDR3 is 17 amino acids long. Germline V gene sequence: CDR1 MGHDK, CDR2 SYGVNS.

The chain recombines TRBV30 with TRBJ2-1; the match to TRBD2 covers 7 bases. This CDR3 region has 15 residues. V dropped 2 bases and J dropped 4; count of bases not matched to a gene: 8. The germline CDR1 and CDR2 sequences are GTSNPN and SVGIG (reference sequence). As DNA, the CDR3 is TGTGCCTGGAGTCCGGGACTACCATCGTACAATGAGCAGTTCTTC. Its translation: CAWSPGLPSYNEQFF.

The V and J genes are TRBV19 and TRBJ1-6, with 12 bases aligning to TRBD1. This CDR3 has 17 amino acids. Trimming cost V 6 bases and J 7 bases; bases outside gene matches: 10. CDR1 and CDR2 (germline): LNHDA, SQIVND (reference sequence). CDR3 sequence: CASRPMGTGGENSPLHF. The CDR3 DNA reads as TGTGCCAGTAGACCAATGGGGACAGGGGGCGAGAATTCACCCCTCCACTTT.

The CDR3 DNA reads as TGTGCTAGTGGTCGTAATGAAAAACTGTTTTTT. Translation gives CASGRNEKLFF. The genes are TRBV12-5 and TRBJ1-4; D gene uncertain. Germline V lookup: CDR1 LGHNT, CDR2 FRNRAP. The V and J ends lost 5 bases and 4 bases respectively, with 2 bases between them. The CDR3 consists of 11 residues.

This chain links TRBV2 with TRBJ2-4; a possible D gene is TRBD1 (5 bases). Between the trimmed V and J ends, which lost 1 base and 1 base, there was a span of 14 bases. This CDR3 region has 17 residues. Germline CDR1 reads SNHLY; CDR2 reads FYNNEI. The CDR3 here is CASSEEPGIPAKNIQYF. Here the CDR3 DNA reads TGTGCCAGCAGTGAAGAGCCAGGGATCCCTGCCAAAAACATTCAGTACTTC.

This chain uses TRBV30 with TRBJ2-3; TRBD2 matches 9 bases. CDR1 and CDR2 from the germline V gene are GTSNPN and SVGIG (reference sequence). The CDR3 consists of 15 residues. Germline trimming cut 1 base from V and 4 bases from J; bases unmatched to any gene: 6. The CDR3 DNA sequence: TGTGCCTGGAGTGCGCTAGCGGGAAGGCCAGATACGCAGTATTTT. Its translation: CAWSALAGRPDTQYF.

The rearrangement uses TRBV7-2 and TRBJ2-7; TRBD1 is a possible D gene (6 bases). Germline V gene data show CDR1 as SGHTA and CDR2 as FQGNSA. V shed 5 bases and J shed 4 bases, with 9 bases lying between them. The CDR3 covers 12 residues. In nucleotides, the CDR3 is TGTGCCAGCAGCCAAGGACAGTACGAGCAGTACTTC. This sequence encodes CASSQGQYEQYF.

The chain is built from TRBV29-1 and TRBJ2-3, with a weak D call TRBD2 (7 bases). The germline CDR1 and CDR2 sequences are SQVTM and ANQGSEA. V lost 6 bases and J 1 base, leaving 14 bases between the germline ends. The CDR3 has 14 residues. The CDR3 DNA reads as TGCAGCGTGGCGGGGGCGGAGGGCACAGATACGCAGTATTTT. Translated: CSVAGAEGTDTQYF.

The chain recombines TRBV5-6 with TRBJ2-5; weak D call: TRBD1 (6 bases). The CDR3 consists of 14 residues. CDR1 SGHDT and CDR2 YYEEEE come from the germline V gene. Trimming took off 4 bases at V and 3 bases at J, with 13 bases between the two ends. The CDR3 coding sequence is TGTGCCAGCAGCCCCGGGACACCAAAAGAGACCCAGTACTTC. Translated, it gives CASSPGTPKETQYF.